The 8 T cell receptor beta chains below come from one sample, sequenced in a study of blood T cells in healthy people across ages. Primers used in a second PCR of about 7 to 12 cycles were a sample-barcoded 5' primer and a J-beta primer mix. Via MiXCR, TCRdb re-called the 5' RACE reads, giving one row per CDR3 protein. The sample holds over 600,000 distinct CDR3 sequences, 21% seen once. What was sequenced was blood. These receptors were collected from a man between 65 and 85 years old in good health.

The chain carries TRBV29-1 and TRBJ2-7; perhaps TRBD1 as D (5 bases). CDR1 and CDR2 (germline): SQVTM, ANQGSEA. This CDR3 has 11 residues. V gave up 4 bases and J gave up 6 bases, with 10 bases separating them. DNA of the CDR3: TGCAGCGTTGTGGTTAGGGGCGAGCAGTACTTC. Protein product: CSVVVRGEQYF.

The sample holds a few counts of this clonotype. The V call is TRBV3-1, the J call TRBJ2-5; D unresolved. Near its end, the DNA agrees better with TRBJ2-7, so the J call may be wrong. CDR1 is LGHDT, CDR2 YNNKEL, per germline (reference sequence). The CDR3 has 15 residues. The CDR3 here is CASRPTTTQGSEQYF. CDR3 sequence (DNA): TGTGCCAGCAGACCCACGACAACACAAGGCTCCGAGCAGTACTTC.

There are a few counts of this clonotype. The gene calls are TRBV20-1 and TRBJ2-5; 12 nucleotides agree with TRBD2. The J call may be faulty, since TRBJ2-1 better matches the DNA end. The germline gives CDR1 DFQATT, CDR2 SNEGSKA (reference sequence). The length of the CDR3 is 15 residues. Here the CDR3 reads CSARDRTSGINEQFF. The CDR3 nucleotides are TGCAGTGCTAGAGATCGGACTAGCGGGATCAATGAGCAGTTCTTC.

This chain links TRBV28 with TRBJ1-1; no reliable D call. Trimming left V 4 bases short and J 11 bases short, with 14 bases between. The CDR3 length is 12 residues. Per germline, CDR1 MDHEN and CDR2 SYDVKM. CDR3 in DNA: TGTGCCAGCAGTTCCGCAACCTGGGAGGCTTTCTTT. It specifies CASSSATWEAFF.

This clonotype was counted a few times. The CDR3 DNA reads TGTGCCAGCAGCCCGAGCCCCGCGGGGGAAAAACTGTTTTTT. This gives the protein CASSPSPAGEKLFF. The genes are TRBV7-8 and TRBJ1-4; D is unresolved. The V and J ends lost 5 bases and 8 bases respectively, with 15 bases between them. The CDR3 extends over 14 amino acids. Germline CDR1 and CDR2: SGHVS and FQNEAQ.

The genes are TRBV12-3 or TRBV12-4 and TRBJ2-1; 9 bases agree with TRBD2. This CDR3 spans 14 amino acids. Losses at the gene ends were 3 bases for V and 8 bases for J; bases not matched to a gene: 5. The CDR3 is CASSFQRGVDEQFF. The CDR3, as DNA: TGTGCCAGCAGTTTTCAGCGGGGGGTGGATGAGCAGTTCTTC.

V is TRBV18 and J is TRBJ2-5; D is uncertain. The germline V gene has CDR1 KGHSH and CDR2 LQKENI. The CDR3 has 15 amino acids. Deletions cut 0 bases from V and 0 bases from J, with 8 bases between. Written as DNA, the CDR3 is TGTGCCAGCTCACCACCCGATGCAGACCAAGAGACCCAGTACTTC. Translated: CASSPPDADQETQYF.

This clonotype was seen only a few times. J is TRBJ2-1 and V is TRBV20-1; 12 positions agree with TRBD2. The CDR3 is 18 residues long. The trim removed 0 bases at V and 8 bases at J, leaving 14 bases unmatched. The germline CDR1 and CDR2 sequences are DFQATT and SNEGSKA (reference sequence). The CDR3 here is CSARDYRVGTSGSYEQFF. Written as DNA, the CDR3 is TGCAGTGCTAGAGATTATCGCGTTGGGACTAGCGGGTCATATGAGCAGTTCTTC.